The 27 T cell receptor beta chains given below trace back to one sample, sequenced in a study of shared clonotypes between healthy human individuals. Assay used: immunoSEQ multiplex PCR; TCRdb lists only in-frame clones, some missing. The top ten clones hold roughly 0.36% of a sample with around 2.5 million clones, roughly 93% of them seen once. The sample taken for sequencing was naive CD4+ T cells from PBMCs. Described subset: CD45RA+ positively selected. The receptors were gathered from a man younger than 30 in good health. Some clones in this sample may be carry-over from other donors' samples.

CDR3 sequence: CASSLETSGNGELFF. The CDR3 DNA reads as TGCGCCAGCAGCTTGGAGACTAGCGGGAATGGGGAGCTGTTTTTT. This rearrangement joins TRBV5-1 to TRBJ2-2, with 11 nucleotides matching TRBD2. Germline lookup yields CDR1 SGHRS and CDR2 YFSETQ. Trimming took 0 bases from V and 8 from J; bases not matched to a gene: 3. The CDR3 consists of 15 residues.

The rearrangement uses TRBV4-2 and TRBJ2-3; 7 bases match TRBD2. Germline assignment: CDR1 LGHNA and CDR2 YNFKEQ. The V gene end was trimmed by 1 base and the J gene end by 0 bases; junction bases not matched to a gene: 7. The CDR3 covers 17 residues. Here the CDR3 DNA reads TGTGCCAGCAGCCAAGGAACGGGAGGTCCTAGCACAGATACGCAGTATTTT. It translates to CASSQGTGGPSTDTQYF.

The chain uses TRBV15 and TRBJ2-5, with D hard to call. CDR1 and CDR2 (germline): LNHNV, YYDKDF (reference sequence). The V end was cut by 0 bases, the J end by 5 bases, with 16 bases between. The CDR3 is 16 residues long. CDR3 amino acids: CATSRDQTFLAETQYF. Here the CDR3 DNA reads TGTGCCACCAGCAGAGATCAAACCTTTTTGGCGGAGACCCAGTACTTC.

The chain recombines TRBV7-2 with TRBJ1-2; no firm D call. The CDR3 runs to 15 residues. In germline, CDR1 is SGHTA, CDR2 FQGNSA. Trimming shortened V by 2 bases and J by 4 bases, and 14 bases separated the two germline ends. In DNA, the CDR3 is TGTGCCAGCAGCTTATCCACCCTAGGGTCCTATGGCTACACCTTC. Translating it yields CASSLSTLGSYGYTF.

On this clone itself: Other DNA sequences within the sample encode an identical CDR3. V is TRBV7-9 and J is TRBJ2-7; 12 nucleotides line up with TRBD1. CDR1 is SEHNR and CDR2 is FQNEAQ in the germline V gene (reference sequence). The CDR3 is 14 amino acids. V lost 4 bases, J lost 4 bases, and 2 bases stayed unmatched. In DNA, the CDR3 is TGTGCCAGCAGCTCGGGACAGGGGGCTTACGAGCAGTACTTC. Translation gives CASSSGQGAYEQYF.

This chain connects TRBV6-5 to TRBJ2-7; D perhaps matches TRBD2 (6 bases). Germline CDR1 MNHEY, CDR2 SVGAGI. The CDR3 runs 14 residues. Deletions cut 2 bases from V and 2 bases from J, with 10 bases between. The CDR3 coding sequence is TGTGCCAGCAGTTACGCGGGACTGACCTACGAGCAGTACTTC. Translated: CASSYAGLTYEQYF.

This chain connects TRBV4-2 to TRBJ2-7; 7 positions match TRBD2. From germline, CDR1 is LGHNA and CDR2 YNFKEQ. The CDR3 contains 15 residues. With 4 bases clipped from V and 5 bases from J, the junction kept 11 bases outside the gene matches. The CDR3 is CASSPWGGRFNEQYF. The CDR3 nucleotides read TGTGCCAGCAGCCCATGGGGGGGGAGGTTCAACGAGCAGTACTTC.

To note about this clone: Different DNA sequences within this sample yield the same CDR3. The chain combines TRBV18 with TRBJ2-5; 9 bases match TRBD1. The CDR3 loop spans 15 amino acids. V dropped 3 bases and J dropped 1; count of bases not matched to a gene: 3. Germline V CDR1 and CDR2: KGHSH, LQKENI. The CDR3, as DNA: TGTGCCAGCTCACCTGGGACAGGGTCCCAAGAGACCCAGTACTTC. Amino acid sequence: CASSPGTGSQETQYF.

The chain uses TRBV2 and TRBJ2-1, with a possible D match to TRBD2 (5 bases). V lost 7 bases, J lost 8 bases, and 15 bases lay in between. Germline CDR1 is SNHLY and CDR2 is FYNNEI. The CDR3 loop spans 13 amino acids. The CDR3 nucleotides are TGTGCCAGCACGGGGAGCGGTGGGGATGAGCAGTTCTTC. It yields the protein CASTGSGGDEQFF.

This chain connects TRBV5-1 to TRBJ1-1; no reliable D call. CDR1 SGHRS and CDR2 YFSETQ come from the germline V gene. This CDR3 is 14 amino acids long. V lost 0 bases and J lost 1, with 7 bases in between. The CDR3: CASSLGDQNTEAFF. The CDR3 nucleotides are TGCGCCAGCAGCTTGGGGGATCAGAACACTGAAGCTTTCTTT.

In this sample, this clone turned up once. V usage is TRBV4-3 and J usage is TRBJ1-6; a possible D gene is TRBD1 (5 bases). The CDR3 sequence is 14 residues long. The V gene's germline CDR1 is LGHNA and CDR2 YSLEER. Trimming removed 0 bases at V and 15 bases at J, with 15 bases between. DNA for the CDR3: TGCGCCAGCAGCCAAGATCATCGGGGCCCGTTCCTCCACTTT. As protein: CASSQDHRGPFLHF.

The chain is built from TRBV11-1 and TRBJ2-1; 9 bases are a match to TRBD2. V gave up 6 bases and J gave up 8 bases; unmatched junction bases: 8. The CDR3 runs 14 residues. Per the germline V gene, CDR1 is SGHAT and CDR2 is FQDESV (reference sequence). The CDR3 DNA sequence: TGTGCCAGCAGATTCGGGACTAGCCAACATGAGCAGTTCTTC. Residues: CASRFGTSQHEQFF. Using reference TRBV11-1 and TRBJ2-1 for the parts outside the CDR3, the full variable domain is EAEVAQSPRYKITEKSQAVAFWCDPISGHATLYWYRQILGQGPELLVQFQDESVVDDSQLPKDRFSAERLKGVDSTLKIQPAELGDSAMYLCASRFGTSQHEQFFGPGTRLTVL.

The chain uses TRBV27 and TRBJ2-2; unclear D gene. This CDR3 has 11 residues. Germline CDR1 MNHEY, CDR2 SMNVEV (reference sequence). CDR3 sequence reads: CIFTNTGELFF. CDR3 coding DNA: TGTATCTTTACGAACACCGGGGAGCTGTTTTTT.

J is TRBJ2-3 and V is TRBV27; TRBD2 might be the D (5 bases). From germline, CDR1 is MNHEY and CDR2 SMNVEV (reference sequence). CDR3 length: 18 amino acids. Trimming removed 0 bases at V and 4 bases at J, with 20 bases between. CDR3 protein: CASSLSHSGIPWSDTQYF. CDR3 nucleotide sequence: TGTGCCAGCAGTTTATCGCACAGCGGAATCCCCTGGTCAGATACGCAGTATTTT.

V is TRBV2 and J is TRBJ1-2; D possibly corresponds to TRBD1 (6 bases). Trimming took 6 bases from V and 7 from J, leaving 21 bases between them. There are 15 residues in the CDR3. CDR1 SNHLY and CDR2 FYNNEI come from the germline V gene. Here the CDR3 reads CASRLGRGEGGGYTF. CDR3 sequence (DNA): TGTGCCAGCAGATTAGGAAGGGGGGAAGGCGGTGGCTACACCTTC.

The chain combines TRBV5-1 with TRBJ2-1; the D is unclear. The CDR3 covers 15 residues. Per the germline V gene, CDR1 is SGHRS and CDR2 is YFSETQ. With 4 bases removed from V and 7 bases from J, the gap between germline ends came to 18 bases. Here the CDR3 DNA reads TGCGCCAGCAGCCGCCCTGAGAGTGCGGTTAATGAGCAGTTCTTC. This sequence encodes CASSRPESAVNEQFF.

The chain links TRBV28 to TRBJ2-7; 8 bases map to TRBD1. The J segment lost 4 bases and the V segment lost 11 bases, leaving 10 bases of the junction unmatched. The germline gives CDR1 MDHEN, CDR2 SYDVKM. CDR3 length equals 13 residues. For the CDR3, the DNA is TGTGCCGGCCGGCGACAGGGGCAATACGAGCAGTACTTC. Residues: CAGRRQGQYEQYF. Using reference TRBV28 and TRBJ2-7 for the parts outside the CDR3, the full variable domain is DVKVTQSSRYLVKRTGEKVFLECVQDMDHENMFWYRQDPGLGLRLIYFSYDVKMKEKGDIPEGYSVSREKKERFSLILESASTNQTSMYLCAGRRQGQYEQYFGPGTRLTVT.

This chain links TRBV5-4 with TRBJ1-3, with TRBD1 identical over 8 bases. In germline, CDR1 is SGHNT, CDR2 YYREEE (reference sequence). This CDR3 has 18 residues. With 3 bases clipped from V and 2 bases from J, the junction kept 13 bases outside the gene matches. The CDR3 region is CASSWGGQGPAAGNTIYF. For the CDR3, the DNA is TGTGCCAGCAGCTGGGGAGGACAGGGACCAGCGGCTGGAAACACCATATATTTT. Full variable domain (rest looked up from reference TRBV5-4 and TRBJ1-3): ETGVTQSPTHLIKTRGQQVTLRCSSQSGHNTVSWYQQALGQGPQFIFQYYREEENGRGNFPPRFSGLQFPNYSSELNVNALELDDSALYLCASSWGGQGPAAGNTIYFGEGSWLTVV.

This clone is a singleton in its sample. V usage is TRBV5-1 and J usage is TRBJ2-5; 13 nucleotides align to TRBD2. The J call may not be correct, given that the DNA end is closer to TRBJ2-7. This CDR3 is 20 amino acids long. CDR1 and CDR2 from the germline V gene are SGHRS and YFSETQ. CDR3 DNA sequence: TGCGCCAGCAGCCGTGGCCGACAGGGAATTTCCGGGACTAGCGGGACCGAGCAGTACTTC. Amino acids: CASSRGRQGISGTSGTEQYF.

The genes are TRBV4-3 and TRBJ2-1; D remains unclear. The CDR3 spans 11 residues. CDR1 is LGHNA and CDR2 is YSLEER in the germline V gene. Deletions cut 5 bases from V and 15 bases from J, with 14 bases between. CDR3 amino acids: CASSSETLTFF. The CDR3 bases are TGCGCCAGCAGCTCGGAGACCCTGACGTTCTTC.

V usage is TRBV5-1 and J usage is TRBJ1-1, with 9 bases that match TRBD1. Germline lookup yields CDR1 SGHRS and CDR2 YFSETQ. J was trimmed by 6 bases and V by 2 bases; bases with no gene match: 11. The length of the CDR3 is 16 residues. CDR3 DNA sequence: TGCGCCAGCAGCTTATTGACAGGGGGAACGTCGTCTGAAGCTTTCTTT. Amino acids: CASSLLTGGTSSEAFF. The variable domain in full, with the rest retrieved from reference TRBV5-1 and TRBJ1-1, is KAGVTQTPRYLIKTRGQQVTLSCSPISGHRSVSWYQQTPGQGLQFLFEYFSETQRNKGNFPGRFSGRQFSNSRSEMNVSTLELGDSALYLCASSLLTGGTSSEAFFGQGTRLTVV.

This clone occurred a few times. This sequence joins TRBV30 and TRBJ1-1; tentatively, D is TRBD1 (6 bases). CDR1 and CDR2 from the germline V gene are GTSNPN and SVGIG (reference sequence). There are 12 residues in the CDR3. Trimming took off 2 bases at V and 5 bases at J, with 9 bases between the two ends. CDR3 sequence (DNA): TGTGCCTGGAGTCAGGGGAGGACTGAAGCTTTCTTT. This gives the protein CAWSQGRTEAFF.

This sequence joins TRBV2 and TRBJ1-2; 11 nucleotides align to TRBD1. V shed 4 bases, J shed 4 bases, and the junction held 5 bases outside the gene matches. The CDR3 is 15 residues long. Germline V gene sequence: CDR1 SNHLY, CDR2 FYNNEI. CDR3 residues: CASSAGQGATYGYTF. The CDR3 DNA is TGTGCCAGCAGTGCCGGACAGGGGGCGACCTATGGCTACACCTTC.

This clone was picked up a small number of times. The V gene is TRBV6-1, the J gene TRBJ2-7; possible D gene TRBD1, 5 bases. The CDR3 loop spans 15 amino acids. V dropped 0 bases and J dropped 6 bases, with 15 bases sitting between them. CDR1 MNHNS and CDR2 SASEGT come from the germline V gene. CDR3 loop: CASSEARQGQSEQYF. CDR3 sequence (DNA): TGTGCCAGCAGTGAAGCTAGGCAGGGCCAGAGCGAGCAGTACTTC.

The chain links TRBV25-1 to TRBJ1-2; TRBD1 matches at 7 bases. The germline V gene encodes CDR1 MGHDK and CDR2 SYGVNS. This CDR3 is 14 amino acids long. Trimming at V came to 3 bases and at J to 4 bases, leaving 5 bases not matched to a gene. CDR3 sequence reads: CASSERDSIYGYTF. The DNA of the CDR3 is TGTGCCAGCAGTGAGAGGGACAGCATCTATGGCTACACCTTC.

The gene calls are TRBV29-1 and TRBJ1-4; 8 nucleotides match TRBD1. V lost 7 bases, J lost 4 bases, and 5 bases stayed unmatched. CDR3 size: 13 residues. Germline CDR1 reads SQVTM; CDR2 reads ANQGSEA. The CDR3 coding sequence is TGCAGCGCGATTACAGGGGGTAATGAAAAACTGTTTTTT. Protein: CSAITGGNEKLFF.

This chain connects TRBV13 to TRBJ2-7, with TRBD2 matching 12 bases. Germline V gives CDR1 PRHDT, CDR2 FYEKMQ (reference sequence). The CDR3 has 15 amino acids. J was trimmed by 2 bases and V by 4 bases; bases with no gene match: 3. DNA for the CDR3: TGTGCCAGCAGCTCCCGGACTAGCGGGGCCTACGAGCAGTACTTC. It is translated as CASSSRTSGAYEQYF.